A single sample gave rise to the 2 T cell receptor beta chains below, sequenced in a study of T cells in women clearing cervical HPV infection. Clones were sequenced by immunoSEQ multiplex PCR, and TCRdb holds only the in-frame ones, with some missing. Recorded for this sample: over 25,000 clones. Material for sequencing was blood buffy coat. These receptors originate from a woman aged 18 to 69 with a cervical HPV16 infection that either progressed to CIN3+ or cleared (not recorded which).

Concerning this clone: The sequence runs out 3 residues before the end of the CDR3; the remainder is reconstructed from the germline J gene. The chain carries TRBV30 and TRBJ2-7; D call uncertain. CDR3 size: 15 residues. In germline, CDR1 is GTSNPN, CDR2 SVGIG (reference sequence). Between the trimmed V and J ends, which lost 2 bases and 6 bases, there was a span of 20 bases. The sequenced part of the CDR3 DNA is TGTGCCTGGAGTACTGGGTTTGGCGTGGGCTCCGAG. Its translation is CAWSTGFGVGSE. The full CDR3 protein is CAWSTGFGVGSEQYF.

A remark on this clone: The missing CDR3 end, 3 residues past where the read stops, is filled in from the germline J gene. The chain uses TRBV2 and TRBJ2-5, with D possibly TRBD1 on 5 matching bases. This CDR3 contains 13 residues. V was shortened by 3 bases and J by 7 bases, with 12 bases between the two germline ends. CDR1 and CDR2 (germline): SNHLY, FYNNEI. CDR3 DNA (partial): TGTGCCAGCAGTGATAGGGGCTCGCGGACC. Translation gives CASSDRGSRT. The full CDR3 protein is CASSDRGSRTQYF.